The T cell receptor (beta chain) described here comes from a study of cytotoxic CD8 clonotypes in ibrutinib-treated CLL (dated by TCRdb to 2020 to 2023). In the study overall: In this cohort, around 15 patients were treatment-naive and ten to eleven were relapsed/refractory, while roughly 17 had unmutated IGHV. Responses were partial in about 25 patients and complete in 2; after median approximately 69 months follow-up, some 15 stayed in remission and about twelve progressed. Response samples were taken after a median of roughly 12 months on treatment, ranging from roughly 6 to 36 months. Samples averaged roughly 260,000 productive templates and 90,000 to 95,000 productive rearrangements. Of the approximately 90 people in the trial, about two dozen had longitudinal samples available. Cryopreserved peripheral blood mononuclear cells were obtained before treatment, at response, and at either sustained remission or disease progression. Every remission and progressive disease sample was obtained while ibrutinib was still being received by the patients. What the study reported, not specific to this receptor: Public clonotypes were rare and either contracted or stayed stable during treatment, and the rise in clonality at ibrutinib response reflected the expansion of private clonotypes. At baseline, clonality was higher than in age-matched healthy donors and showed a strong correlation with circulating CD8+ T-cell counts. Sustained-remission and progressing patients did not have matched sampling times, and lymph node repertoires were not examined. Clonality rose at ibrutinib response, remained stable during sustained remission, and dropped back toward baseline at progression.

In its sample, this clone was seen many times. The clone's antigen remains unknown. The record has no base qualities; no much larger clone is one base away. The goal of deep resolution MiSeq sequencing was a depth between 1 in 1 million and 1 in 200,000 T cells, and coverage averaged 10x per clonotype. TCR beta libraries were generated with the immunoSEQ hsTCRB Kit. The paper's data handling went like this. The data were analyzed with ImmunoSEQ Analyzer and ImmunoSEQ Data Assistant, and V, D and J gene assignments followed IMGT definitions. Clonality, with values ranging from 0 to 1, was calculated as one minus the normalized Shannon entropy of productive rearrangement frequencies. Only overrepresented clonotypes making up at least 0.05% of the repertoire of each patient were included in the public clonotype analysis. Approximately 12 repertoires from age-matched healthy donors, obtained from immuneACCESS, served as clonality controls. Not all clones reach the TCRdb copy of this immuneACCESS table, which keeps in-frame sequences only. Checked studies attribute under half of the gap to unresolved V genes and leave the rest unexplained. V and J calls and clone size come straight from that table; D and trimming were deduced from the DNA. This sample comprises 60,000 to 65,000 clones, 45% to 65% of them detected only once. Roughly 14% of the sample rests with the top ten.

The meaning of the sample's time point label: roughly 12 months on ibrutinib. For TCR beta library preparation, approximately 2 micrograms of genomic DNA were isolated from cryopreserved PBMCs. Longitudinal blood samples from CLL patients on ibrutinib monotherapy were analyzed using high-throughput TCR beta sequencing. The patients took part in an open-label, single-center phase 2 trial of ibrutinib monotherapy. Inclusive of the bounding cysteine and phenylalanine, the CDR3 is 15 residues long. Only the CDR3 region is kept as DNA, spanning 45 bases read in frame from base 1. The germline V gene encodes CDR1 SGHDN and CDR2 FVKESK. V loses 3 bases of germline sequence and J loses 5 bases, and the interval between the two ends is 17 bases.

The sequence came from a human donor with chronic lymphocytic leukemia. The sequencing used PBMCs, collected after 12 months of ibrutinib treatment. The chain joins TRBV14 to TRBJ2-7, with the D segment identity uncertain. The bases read TGTGCCAGCAGCCAGAGAGGCAGTCCTGCGGACGAGCAGTACTTC. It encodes CASSQRGSPADEQYF.